This T cell receptor (beta chain) was profiled in a study of blood T cell repertoires in COVID-19. Original methodology: The assay estimated nucleated cells by amplifying reference gene primers. Only in-frame clones appear in the TCRdb table, and some are missing; sequencing was by immunoSEQ multiplex PCR. V and J calls plus clone size are reproduced from that table; the DNA served to infer D and trimming. The sample has about 250,000 clones, 80% to 90% seen once. Clinical history as reported by participants underpinned cohort assignment. The specimen sequenced was PBMCs or T cells enriched from blood (not recorded which). This clonotype originated in a young woman who had recovered from COVID-19.

The CDR3 spells CASSRQGGSYEQYF. Written as DNA, the CDR3 is TGTGCCAGCAGTCGACAGGGCGGATCCTACGAGCAGTACTTC. The chain is built from TRBV6-5 and TRBJ2-7; 7 bases map to TRBD1. There are 14 residues in the CDR3. Trimming at V came to 5 bases and at J to 1 base, leaving 5 bases not matched to a gene. Germline V gene sequence: CDR1 MNHEY, CDR2 SVGAGI.